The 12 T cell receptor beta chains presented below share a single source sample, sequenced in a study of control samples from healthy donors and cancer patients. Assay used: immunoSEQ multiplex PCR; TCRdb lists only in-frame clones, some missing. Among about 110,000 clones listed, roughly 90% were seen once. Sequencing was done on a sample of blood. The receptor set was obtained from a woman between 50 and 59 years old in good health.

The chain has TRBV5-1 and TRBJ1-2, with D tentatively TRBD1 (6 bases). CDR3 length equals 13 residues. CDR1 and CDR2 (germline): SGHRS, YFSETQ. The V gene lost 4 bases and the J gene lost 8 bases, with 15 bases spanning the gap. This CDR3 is CASSTNRERGYTF. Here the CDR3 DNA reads TGCGCCAGCAGCACAAACAGGGAACGGGGCTACACCTTC.

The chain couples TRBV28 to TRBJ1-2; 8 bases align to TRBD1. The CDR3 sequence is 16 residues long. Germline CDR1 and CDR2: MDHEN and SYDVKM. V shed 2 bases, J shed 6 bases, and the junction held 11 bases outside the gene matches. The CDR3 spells CASSLQLSGQGDGYTF. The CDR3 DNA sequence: TGTGCCAGCAGTTTACAACTATCCGGACAGGGCGATGGCTACACCTTC.

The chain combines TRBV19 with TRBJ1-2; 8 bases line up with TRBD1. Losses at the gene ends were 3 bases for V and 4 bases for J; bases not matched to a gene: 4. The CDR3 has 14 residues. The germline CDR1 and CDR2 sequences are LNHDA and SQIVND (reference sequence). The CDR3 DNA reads TGTGCCAGTAGTATGACAGGGGAGTTCTATGGCTACACCTTC. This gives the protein CASSMTGEFYGYTF.

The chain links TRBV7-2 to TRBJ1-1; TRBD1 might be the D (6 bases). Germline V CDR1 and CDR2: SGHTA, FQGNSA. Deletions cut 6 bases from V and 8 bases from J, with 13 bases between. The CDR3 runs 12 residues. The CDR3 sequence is CASRPLTGEAFF. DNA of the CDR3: TGTGCCAGCAGACCCCTAACAGGGGAAGCTTTCTTT.

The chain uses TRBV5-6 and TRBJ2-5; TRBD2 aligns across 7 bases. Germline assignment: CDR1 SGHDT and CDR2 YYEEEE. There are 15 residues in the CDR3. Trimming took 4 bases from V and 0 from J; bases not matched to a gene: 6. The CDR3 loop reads CASSLAGEYQETQYF. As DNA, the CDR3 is TGTGCCAGCAGCCTGGCGGGGGAGTACCAAGAGACCCAGTACTTC.

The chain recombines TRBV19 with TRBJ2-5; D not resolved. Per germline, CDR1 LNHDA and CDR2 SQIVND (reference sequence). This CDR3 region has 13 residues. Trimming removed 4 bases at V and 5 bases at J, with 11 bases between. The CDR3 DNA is TGTGCCAGTAGTAACTCTAGAGTGGAGACCCAGTACTTC. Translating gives CASSNSRVETQYF.

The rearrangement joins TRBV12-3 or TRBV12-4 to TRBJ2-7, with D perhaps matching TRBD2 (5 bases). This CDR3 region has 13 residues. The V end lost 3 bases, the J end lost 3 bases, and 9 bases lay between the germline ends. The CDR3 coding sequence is TGTGCCAGCAGTTTCGGGATAATCTACGAGCAGTACTTC. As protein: CASSFGIIYEQYF.

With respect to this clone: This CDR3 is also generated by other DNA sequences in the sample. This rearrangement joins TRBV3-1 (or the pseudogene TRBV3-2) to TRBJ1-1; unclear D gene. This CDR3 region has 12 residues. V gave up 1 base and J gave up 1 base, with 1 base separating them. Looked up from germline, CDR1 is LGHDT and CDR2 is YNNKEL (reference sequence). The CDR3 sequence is CASSQGNTEAFF. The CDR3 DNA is TGTGCCAGCAGCCAAGGGAACACTGAAGCTTTCTTT.

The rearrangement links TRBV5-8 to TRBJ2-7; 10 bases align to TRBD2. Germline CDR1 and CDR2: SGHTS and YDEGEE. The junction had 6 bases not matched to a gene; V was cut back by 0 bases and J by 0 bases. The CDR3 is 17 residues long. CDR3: CASSLARTSGYSYEQYV. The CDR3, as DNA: TGTGCCAGCAGCTTGGCACGGACTAGCGGCTACTCCTACGAGCAGTACGTC.

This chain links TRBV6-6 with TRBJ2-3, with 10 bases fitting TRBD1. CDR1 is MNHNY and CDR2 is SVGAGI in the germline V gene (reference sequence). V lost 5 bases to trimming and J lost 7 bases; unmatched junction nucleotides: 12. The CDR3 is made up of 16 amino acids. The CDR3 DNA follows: TGTGCCAGCAGTCCGCAAGACAGGGGGCTGCGATATACGCAGTATTTT. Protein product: CASSPQDRGLRYTQYF.

The CDR3 is CASSYPRSGAPLGNTDTQYF. The CDR3 DNA sequence: TGTGCCAGCAGTTACCCTAGAAGCGGGGCCCCGTTAGGGAACACAGATACGCAGTATTTT. This chain connects TRBV2 to TRBJ2-3; 7 nucleotides line up with TRBD2. CDR1 is SNHLY and CDR2 is FYNNEI in the germline V gene. J lost 2 bases, V lost 5 bases, and 22 bases had no gene match. This CDR3 comprises 20 residues.

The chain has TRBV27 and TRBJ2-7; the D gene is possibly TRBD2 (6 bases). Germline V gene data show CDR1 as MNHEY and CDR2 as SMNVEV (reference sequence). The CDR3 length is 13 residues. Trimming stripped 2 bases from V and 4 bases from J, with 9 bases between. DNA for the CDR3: TGTGCCAGCAGTTTAGAAGGGAGGTACGAGCAGTACTTC. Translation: CASSLEGRYEQYF.